This T cell receptor (beta chain) was observed in a study of post-analysis software for immune sequencing data (dated by TCRdb to between 2014 and 2017). Study-level background: Relapsing-remitting, secondary progressive and progressive-relapsing multiple sclerosis were recorded as disease courses, and subtype annotation was lacking for some patients. The patient repertoires were compared against around 11 previously published healthy control repertoires obtained from donors aged roughly 6 to 28 years. A subset of samples was prepared in parallel using single-end sample barcoding, then pooled and co-amplified after Illumina adapter ligation. The research as a whole found: Compared with controls, multiple sclerosis patients had significantly lower normalized Chao1 diversity, a finding suggesting substantial peripheral T-cell clonal expansion. When samples were clustered directly using the F measure, samples prepared in the same batch co-clustered strongly, which prompted a batch-effect correction. Four to six TRBV segments, including TRBV5-6, TRBV5-1 and TRBV20-1, were significantly more frequent in patients than controls. The control group was slightly older than the multiple sclerosis patient group.

The library relied on PCR. The listed sequencing device is Illumina HiSeq 2500. Unique molecular identifiers were incorporated into TCR beta cDNA libraries to reduce PCR and sequencing biases. Roughly 500,000 cDNA molecules were obtained for every 1 to 10 million input T cells, so each molecule roughly corresponded to one T cell. The patient libraries were prepared and sequenced with the same protocol used for the earlier healthy control dataset. Samples belonging to the same batch were prepared together, multiplexed and sequenced on a shared HiSeq lane. The study's own analysis went as follows. MIGEC was used to process the raw barcoded reads, and molecular identifier groups with only a single read were discarded before consensus assembly and CDR3 extraction. VDJtools was used for post-analysis of the clonotype tables, and diversity was normalized by down-sampling every dataset to the size of the smallest sample. To correct batch-related cross-sample contamination, repertoire overlap clustering matched CDR3 amino acid sequences but not nucleotide sequences. TCRdb reprocessing: public reads trimmed at Q25 with fastp, clones called with MiXCR, in-frame beta chains kept. Each CDR3 protein gets just one entry, which takes the most common genes and DNA from the rows behind it. TCRdb, rather than the study authors, made the V and J calls. The sample table contains some 690,000 distinct CDR3 sequences; only one count was recorded for about 27% of them. Around 0.55% of the sample is held by the ten biggest clonotypes.

Regarding this clonotype: Its antigen is not yet known. Nothing much larger sits one base from this clone, and base qualities are not available.

According to the germline V gene (reference sequence), CDR1 reads LGHDT and CDR2 reads YNNKEL. For this chain, trimming is 0 bases at the V end and 6 bases at the J end, and the number of junction bases without a gene match is 6. Counted from cysteine to phenylalanine, this CDR3 has 15 amino acids. Only CDR3 DNA remains: 45 bases, in frame from the first base. TCR beta repertoires were profiled from peripheral blood of roughly 13 young patients with multiple sclerosis to demonstrate the VDJtools post-analysis software. The multiple sclerosis patients were children and adolescents between roughly 6 and 16 years of age.

This chain joins TRBV3-1 to TRBJ2-5; 8 bases in the middle match TRBD1. The TCR originated in a girl aged 10-17 years with multiple sclerosis. Material for sequencing was blood. In nucleotides, the sequence is TGTGCCAGCAGCCAAGAGGGAAGCAGGGGGCAGACCCAGTACTTC. Its coded protein is CASSQEGSRGQTQYF.